The clone carrying this T cell receptor (beta chain) came up many times. The antigen is unknown. The data derive from a study of prognosis after radiotherapy for stage I lung cancer. On the study more broadly: The patients comprised some 14 men and 5 or 6 women, spanning ages roughly 50 to 90 and having a median of about 70 years. Findings and caveats of the study: Patients' TRBV and TRBJ gene usage reportedly differed by presence or absence of metastases.

Two-round multiplex PCR amplified TCR beta CDR3 from genomic DNA. First-round PCR, the initial amplification, used primers specific to each TRBV and TRBJ gene. Using its own MiXCR run on the multiplex PCR reads, TCRdb lists one record per CDR3 protein. This sample yields 20,000 to 25,000 distinct CDR3 sequences, of which around 40% are seen a single time; 25% to 35% belongs to the top ten. A draw of 5 to 7 milliliters of peripheral blood took place at each of two time points. Germline trimming cut 0 bases from V and 5 bases from J; bases unmatched to any gene: 8. CDR1 MNHEY and CDR2 SMNVEV come from the germline V gene (reference sequence). The CDR3 is 17 residues long.

The genes are TRBV27 and TRBJ1-4; 8 nucleotides match TRBD1. The sequence was obtained from a donor over 45 with non-small cell lung cancer. This specimen was PBMCs, taken before or after stereotactic body radiation therapy (not recorded which). CDR3 nucleotides: TGTGCCAGCAGTTTATCGATCCCGGGACAGGTGAATGAAAAACTGTTTTTT. It specifies CASSLSIPGQVNEKLFF.